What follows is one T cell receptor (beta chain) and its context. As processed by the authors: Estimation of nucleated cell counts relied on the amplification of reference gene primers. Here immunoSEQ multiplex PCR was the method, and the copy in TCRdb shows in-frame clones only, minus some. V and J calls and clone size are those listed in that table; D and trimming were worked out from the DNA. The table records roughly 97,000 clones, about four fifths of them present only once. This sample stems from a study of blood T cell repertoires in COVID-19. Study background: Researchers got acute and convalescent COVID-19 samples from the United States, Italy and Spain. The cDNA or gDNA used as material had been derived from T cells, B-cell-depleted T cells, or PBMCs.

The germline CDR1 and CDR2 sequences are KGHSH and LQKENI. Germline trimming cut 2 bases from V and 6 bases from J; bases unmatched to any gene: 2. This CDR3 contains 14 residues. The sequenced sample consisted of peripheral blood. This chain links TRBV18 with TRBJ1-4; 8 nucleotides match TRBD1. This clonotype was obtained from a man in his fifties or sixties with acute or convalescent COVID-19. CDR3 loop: CASSPLQGDEKLFF. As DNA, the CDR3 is TGTGCCAGCTCACCATTACAGGGGGATGAAAAACTGTTTTTT.